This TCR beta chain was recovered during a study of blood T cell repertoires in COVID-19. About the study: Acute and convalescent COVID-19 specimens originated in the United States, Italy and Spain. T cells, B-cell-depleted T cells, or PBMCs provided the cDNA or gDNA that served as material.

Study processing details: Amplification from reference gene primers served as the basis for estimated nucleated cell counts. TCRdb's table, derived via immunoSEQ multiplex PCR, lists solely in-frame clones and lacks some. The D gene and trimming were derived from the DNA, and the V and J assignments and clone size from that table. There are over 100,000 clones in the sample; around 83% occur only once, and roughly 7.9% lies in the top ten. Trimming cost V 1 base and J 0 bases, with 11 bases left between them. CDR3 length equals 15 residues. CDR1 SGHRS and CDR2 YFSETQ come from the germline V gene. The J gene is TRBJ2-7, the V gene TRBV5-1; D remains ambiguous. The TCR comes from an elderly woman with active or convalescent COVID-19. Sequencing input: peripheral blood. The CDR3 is CASSLIGGDSYEQYF. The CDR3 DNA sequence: TGCGCCAGCAGCTTGATCGGCGGAGACTCCTACGAGCAGTACTTC.